The source of this TCR beta chain is a study of CD8+ T cells in alopecia areata. Study findings and constraints: Clonality in the scalp and expanded CD8+ clones ranked among the top 100 were significantly decreased by tofacitinib. Uncertain still, given a single nonresponder, is whether baseline CD8+ expansion links to response.

V was pared by 3 bases and J by 2 bases, with 5 bases between. Germline CDR1 reads GTSNPN; CDR2 reads SVGIG (reference sequence). The CDR3 is 12 residues long. A word on this clone: What it binds is not known.

Extracted from the samples, RNA was reverse transcribed into cDNA to serve as the sequencing template. Only in-frame clones appear in the TCRdb table, and some are missing; sequencing was by immunoSEQ multiplex PCR. The table has approximately 210,000 clones, 50% to 75% seen once. Treatment specified: oral pan-JAK inhibitor, 5-10 mg twice daily. Alopecia areata patients provided lesional scalp punch biopsies and peripheral blood. This material consisted of CD4+ T cells sorted from blood, taken at week 4, from a patient treated with tofacitinib. The rearrangement uses TRBV30 and TRBJ1-5, with D unclear. The source is a human donor with alopecia areata. CDR3 nucleotides: TGTGCCTGGAGCGGGGGCAATCAGCCCCAGCATTTT. Residues: CAWSGGNQPQHF.